A selection of T cell receptor beta chains follows, all from one sample in a study of CD4+ T cells in melanoma. Method: immunoSEQ multiplex PCR; TCRdb's copy keeps in-frame clones and lacks some. The table includes more than 8,000 clones, roughly 70% detected once. The sequencing sample was made of cells from a culture (not recorded whether cultured in vitro). Every receptor here comes from a human donor with melanoma. Both conserved end residues are part of each CDR3. Each record gives: clone size, D gene, V gene, J gene, CDR3 protein, CDR3 DNA. The D gene is left open where the match is weak. Size tells how often a clone was seen (once, few, many) or the class of an expanded clone, and some rows leave it out.

>once|TRBD1|TRBV5-1|TRBJ1-4
CASSGQGLDEKLFF
TGCGCCAGCAGCGGACAGGGCCTTGATGAAAAACTGTTTTTT
>NA|TRBD1|TRBV12-5|TRBJ2-1
CASGFQGKGAALRDNEQFF
TGTGCTAGTGGTTTCCAGGGGAAGGGGGCTGCGTTAAGGGACAATGAGCAGTTCTTC
>few|TRBD2|TRBV3-1/TRBV3-2|TRBJ2-5
CASSQEPPSGGAETQYF
TGTGCCAGCAGCCAAGAGCCCCCTAGCGGGGGGGCAGAGACCCAGTACTTC
>NA|NA|TRBV11-3|TRBJ2-3
CASSFSYGPAADTQYF
TGTGCCAGCAGCTTTTCATACGGACCGGCAGCGGATACGCAGTATTTT
>once|TRBD1|TRBV12-3/TRBV12-4|TRBJ1-5
CASQTGSGPQHF
TGTGCCAGCCAGACAGGGAGTGGGCCCCAGCATTTT
>medium-sized|NA|TRBV9|TRBJ1-1
CASSASGGPNTEAFF
TGTGCCAGCAGCGCGAGCGGGGGTCCGAACACTGAAGCTTTCTTT
>few|TRBD2|TRBV9|TRBJ2-5
CASSATGTSGETQYF
TGTGCCAGCAGCGCCACCGGGACTAGCGGGGAGACCCAGTACTTC
>NA|TRBD1|TRBV9|TRBJ1-2
CASSVVGTGPGYTF
TGTGCCAGCAGCGTAGTGGGGACAGGGCCTGGCTACACCTTC
>NA|TRBD1|TRBV13|TRBJ1-2
CASSTRTGVPGVYGYTF
TGTGCCAGCAGCACCCGGACAGGGGTCCCAGGTGTCTATGGCTACACCTTC
>NA|NA|TRBV2|TRBJ1-6
CASKNLGESPLHF
TGTGCCAGCAAAAATCTGGGGGAGTCACCCCTCCACTTT
>NA|NA|TRBV5-1|TRBJ2-6
CASTLGSGANVLTF
TGCGCCAGCACCTTGGGGTCTGGGGCCAACGTCCTGACTTTC
>medium-sized|TRBD2|TRBV5-4|TRBJ2-5
CASSRGGAGETQYF
TGTGCCAGCAGCCGCGGGGGGGCGGGGGAGACCCAGTACTTC
>NA|NA|TRBV3-1/TRBV3-2|TRBJ1-2
CASSIGTAGYTF
TGTGCCAGCAGCATTGGGACGGCTGGCTACACCTTC
>NA|NA|TRBV5-5|TRBJ2-5
CASQVEGRYAETQYF
TGTGCCAGCCAGGTGGAGGGACGATATGCGGAGACCCAGTACTTC
>NA|TRBD1|TRBV5-4|TRBJ2-7
CASSFFPGQKTYEQYF
TGTGCCAGCAGCTTTTTTCCGGGACAGAAGACCTACGAGCAGTACTTC
>NA|NA|TRBV7-8|TRBJ2-1
CASSSWTFSNEQFF
TGTGCCAGCAGCTCGTGGACTTTCAGCAATGAGCAGTTCTTC
>once|TRBD2|TRBV7-9|TRBJ2-5
CASSSTGLGTQYF
TGTGCCAGCAGCTCGACGGGACTAGGGACCCAGTACTTC
>few|NA|TRBV27|TRBJ1-5
CASRPGINQPQHF
TGTGCCAGCAGACCAGGGATCAATCAGCCCCAGCATTTT
>NA|TRBD2|TRBV13|TRBJ2-3
CASSRYRLAGGWLSSTDTQYF
TGTGCCAGCAGCCGGTATCGACTAGCGGGGGGGTGGCTTTCTAGCACAGATACGCAGTATTTT
>NA|NA|TRBV4-1|TRBJ1-4
CASSRIPVVTNEKLFF
TGCGCCAGCAGCCGCATCCCCGTTGTTACTAATGAAAAACTGTTTTTT
>NA|NA|TRBV12-3/TRBV12-4|TRBJ2-7
CASSFREYEQYF
TGTGCCAGCAGTTTCAGGGAATACGAGCAGTACTTC
>once|NA|TRBV18|TRBJ1-4
CASSPGGGENEKLFF
TGTGCCAGCTCACCAGGGGGCGGGGAGAATGAAAAACTGTTTTTT
>few|NA|TRBV18|TRBJ1-2
CASSSESGAYGYTF
TGTGCCAGCTCGTCAGAGAGTGGCGCCTATGGCTACACCTTC
>few|TRBD1|TRBV2|TRBJ1-4
CASSVRLGGEKLFF
TGTGCCAGCAGTGTCCGCTTAGGGGGCGAAAAACTGTTTTTT
>NA|TRBD2|TRBV5-5|TRBJ2-2
CASSFTAGAYTGELFF
TGTGCCAGCAGCTTCACAGCGGGGGCCTACACCGGGGAGCTGTTTTTT
>NA|NA|TRBV7-2|TRBJ1-5
CASSQLRANNQPQHF
TGTGCCAGCAGCCAACTCCGGGCCAACAATCAGCCCCAGCATTTT